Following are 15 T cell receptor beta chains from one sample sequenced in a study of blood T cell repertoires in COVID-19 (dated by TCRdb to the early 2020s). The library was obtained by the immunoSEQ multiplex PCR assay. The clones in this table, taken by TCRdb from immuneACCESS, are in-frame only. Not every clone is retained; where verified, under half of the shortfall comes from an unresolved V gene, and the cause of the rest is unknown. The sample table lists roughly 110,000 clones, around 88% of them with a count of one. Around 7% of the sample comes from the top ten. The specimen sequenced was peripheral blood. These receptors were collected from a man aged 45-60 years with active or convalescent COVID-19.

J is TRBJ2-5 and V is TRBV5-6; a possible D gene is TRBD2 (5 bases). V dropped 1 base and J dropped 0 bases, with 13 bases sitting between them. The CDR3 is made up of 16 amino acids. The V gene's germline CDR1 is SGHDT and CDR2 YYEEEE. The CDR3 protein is CASSLKIGKYQETQYF. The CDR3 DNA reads TGTGCCAGCAGCTTGAAAATCGGGAAGTACCAAGAGACCCAGTACTTC. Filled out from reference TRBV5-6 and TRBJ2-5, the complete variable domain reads DAGVTQSPTHLIKTRGQQVTLRCSPKSGHDTVSWYQQALGQGPQFIFQYYEEEERQRGNFPDRFSGHQFPNYSSELNVNALLLGDSALYLCASSLKIGKYQETQYFGPGTRLLVL.

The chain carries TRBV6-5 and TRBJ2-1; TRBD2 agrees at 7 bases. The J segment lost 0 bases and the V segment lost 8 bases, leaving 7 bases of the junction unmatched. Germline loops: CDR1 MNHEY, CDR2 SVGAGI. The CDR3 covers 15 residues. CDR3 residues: CASSEREGSYNEQFF. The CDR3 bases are TGTGCCAGCTCGGAAAGGGAGGGCTCCTACAATGAGCAGTTCTTC.

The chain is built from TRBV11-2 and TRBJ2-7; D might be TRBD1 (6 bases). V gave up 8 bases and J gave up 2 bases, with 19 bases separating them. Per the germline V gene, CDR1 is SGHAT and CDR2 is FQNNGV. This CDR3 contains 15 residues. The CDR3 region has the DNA TGTGCCAGCGGCCGCGTACAGGGTCGGCCCTACGAGCAGTACTTC. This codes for CASGRVQGRPYEQYF. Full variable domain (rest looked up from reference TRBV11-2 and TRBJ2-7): EAGVAQSPRYKIIEKRQSVAFWCNPISGHATLYWYQQILGQGPKLLIQFQNNGVVDDSQLPKDRFSAERLKGVDSTLKIQPAKLEDSAVYLCASGRVQGRPYEQYFGPGTRLTVT.

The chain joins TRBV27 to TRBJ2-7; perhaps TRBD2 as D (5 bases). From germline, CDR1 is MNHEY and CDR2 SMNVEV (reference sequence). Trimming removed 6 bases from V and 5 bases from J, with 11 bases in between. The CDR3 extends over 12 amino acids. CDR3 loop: CASSPSGDEQYF. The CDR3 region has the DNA TGTGCCAGCAGCCCTTCCGGGGACGAGCAGTACTTC.

In DNA, the CDR3 is TGTGCCAGCTCACCAACGGACGGGGGTTATGGCTACACCTTC. Residues: CASSPTDGGYGYTF. V usage is TRBV18 and J usage is TRBJ1-2; D is perhaps TRBD1 (5 bases). Germline V gene data show CDR1 as KGHSH and CDR2 as LQKENI. V was trimmed by 2 bases and J by 5 bases, leaving 12 bases between them. The CDR3 is 14 residues long.

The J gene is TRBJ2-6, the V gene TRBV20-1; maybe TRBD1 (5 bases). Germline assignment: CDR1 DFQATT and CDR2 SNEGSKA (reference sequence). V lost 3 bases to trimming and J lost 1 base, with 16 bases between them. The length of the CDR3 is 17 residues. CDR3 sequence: CSASSQGFLSGANVLTF. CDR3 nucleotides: TGCAGTGCTAGTAGTCAGGGCTTTTTATCTGGGGCCAACGTCCTGACTTTC.

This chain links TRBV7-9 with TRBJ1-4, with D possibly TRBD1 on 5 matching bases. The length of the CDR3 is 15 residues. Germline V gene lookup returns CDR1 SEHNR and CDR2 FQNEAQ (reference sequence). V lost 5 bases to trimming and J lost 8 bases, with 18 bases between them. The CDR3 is CASSPLGGEGEKLFF. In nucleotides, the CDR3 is TGTGCCAGCAGCCCCCTCGGGGGGGAAGGAGAAAAACTGTTTTTT.

The CDR3 here is CASSVDTGAETQYF. The CDR3 DNA reads TGTGCCAGCAGCGTAGATACGGGAGCGGAGACCCAGTACTTC. This chain links TRBV9 with TRBJ2-5; D is possibly TRBD2 (6 bases). The CDR3 totals 14 residues. With 0 bases removed from V and 5 bases from J, the gap between germline ends came to 11 bases. Germline V gene lookup returns CDR1 SGDLS and CDR2 YYNGEE.

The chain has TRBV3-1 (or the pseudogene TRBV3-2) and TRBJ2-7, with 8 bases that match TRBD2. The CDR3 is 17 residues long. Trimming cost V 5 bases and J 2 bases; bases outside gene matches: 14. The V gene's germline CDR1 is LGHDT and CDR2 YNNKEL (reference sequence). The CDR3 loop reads CASSSRHGLAQAYEQYF. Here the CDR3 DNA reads TGTGCCAGCAGCTCCCGACACGGACTAGCTCAAGCCTACGAGCAGTACTTC.

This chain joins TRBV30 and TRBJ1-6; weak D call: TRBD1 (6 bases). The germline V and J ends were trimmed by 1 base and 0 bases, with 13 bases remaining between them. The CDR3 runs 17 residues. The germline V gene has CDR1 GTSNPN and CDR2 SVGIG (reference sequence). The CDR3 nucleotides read TGTGCCTGGAGTGCGAACAGGGCTCTCTCCTATAATTCACCCCTCCACTTT. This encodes CAWSANRALSYNSPLHF.

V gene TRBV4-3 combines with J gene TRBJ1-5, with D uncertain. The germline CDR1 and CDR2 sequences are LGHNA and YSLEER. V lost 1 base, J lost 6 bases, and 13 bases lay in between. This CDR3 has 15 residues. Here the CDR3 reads CASSQARSFVQPQHF. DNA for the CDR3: TGCGCCAGCAGCCAAGCGAGGAGTTTCGTTCAGCCCCAGCATTTT.

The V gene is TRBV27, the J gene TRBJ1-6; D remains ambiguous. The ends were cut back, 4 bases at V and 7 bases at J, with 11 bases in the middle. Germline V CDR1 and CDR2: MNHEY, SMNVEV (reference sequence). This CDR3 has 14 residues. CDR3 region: CASSSQQSNSPLHF. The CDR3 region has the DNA TGTGCCAGCAGTTCACAGCAATCCAATTCACCCCTCCACTTT.

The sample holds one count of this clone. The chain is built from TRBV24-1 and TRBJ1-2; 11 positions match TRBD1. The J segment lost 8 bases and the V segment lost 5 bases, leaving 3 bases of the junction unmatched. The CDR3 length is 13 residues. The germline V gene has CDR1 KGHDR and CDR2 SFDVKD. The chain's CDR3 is CATSAGQGGGYTF. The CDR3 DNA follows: TGTGCCACCAGTGCGGGACAGGGGGGAGGCTACACCTTC.

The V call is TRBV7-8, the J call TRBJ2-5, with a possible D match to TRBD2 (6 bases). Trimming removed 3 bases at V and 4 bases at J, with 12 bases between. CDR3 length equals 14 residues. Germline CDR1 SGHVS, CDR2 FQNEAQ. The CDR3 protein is CASSFGGRGETQYF. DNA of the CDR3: TGTGCCAGCAGCTTCGGGGGTCGGGGAGAGACCCAGTACTTC. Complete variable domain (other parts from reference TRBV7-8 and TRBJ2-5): GAGVSQSPRYKVAKRGQDVALRCDPISGHVSLFWYQQALGQGPEFLTYFQNEAQLDKSGLPSDRFFAERPEGSVSTLKIQRTQQEDSAVYLCASSFGGRGETQYFGPGTRLLVL.

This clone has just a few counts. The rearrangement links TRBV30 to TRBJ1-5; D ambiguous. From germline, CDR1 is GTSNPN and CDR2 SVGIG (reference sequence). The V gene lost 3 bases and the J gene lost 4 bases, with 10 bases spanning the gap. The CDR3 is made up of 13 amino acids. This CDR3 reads CAWSGEPNQPQHF. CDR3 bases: TGTGCCTGGAGCGGAGAACCTAATCAGCCCCAGCATTTT.